Below, 11 T cell receptor beta chains from the same sample are listed, as sequenced in a study of control samples from healthy donors and cancer patients. Here immunoSEQ multiplex PCR was the method, and the copy in TCRdb shows in-frame clones only, minus some. The table records 100,000 to 150,000 clones, about 90% of them present only once. Sample: blood. Receptors originate from a man aged 18 to 29 in good health.

This chain connects TRBV4-2 to TRBJ2-6; D ambiguous. Germline CDR1 LGHNA, CDR2 YNFKEQ. CDR3 length equals 17 residues. V was trimmed by 1 base and J by 1 base, leaving 11 bases between them. The CDR3 is CASSQVDIFSGANVLTF. CDR3 DNA: TGTGCCAGCAGCCAAGTTGACATATTTTCTGGGGCCAACGTCCTGACTTTC.

This clone is a singleton in its sample. The chain joins TRBV3-1 (or the pseudogene TRBV3-2) to TRBJ1-1; D gene unclear. V lost 5 bases to trimming and J lost 1 base, with 8 bases between them. The germline V gene has CDR1 LGHDT and CDR2 YNNKEL (reference sequence). CDR3 size: 13 residues. CDR3 nucleotide sequence: TGTGCCAGCAGCTTTAAGGGGAACACTGAAGCTTTCTTT. Amino acid sequence: CASSFKGNTEAFF.

V and J are TRBV19 and TRBJ1-5; 9 positions match TRBD1. CDR3 length: 16 amino acids. The V segment lost 5 bases and the J segment 3 bases; nucleotides outside the gene matches: 8. From germline, CDR1 is LNHDA and CDR2 SQIVND (reference sequence). CDR3 DNA sequence: TGTGCCAGTAGTCCGTGGGACAGGGTTTACAATCAGCCCCAGCATTTT. Its translation: CASSPWDRVYNQPQHF.

The chain employs TRBV4-3 and TRBJ1-1; D gene uncertain. V was shortened by 4 bases and J by 0 bases, with 9 bases between the two germline ends. Germline V gives CDR1 LGHNA, CDR2 YSLEER. The CDR3 has 14 residues. CDR3 coding DNA: TGCGCCAGCAGCCGCCAAGCGGTGAACACTGAAGCTTTCTTT. Protein sequence: CASSRQAVNTEAFF.

The CDR3 region has the DNA TGCGCCAGCAGCTTAACTCCAGAGACCCAGTACTTC. The encoded protein is CASSLTPETQYF. V gene TRBV5-1 combines with J gene TRBJ2-5, with no clear D. The V end was cut by 2 bases, the J end by 4 bases, with 6 bases between. CDR3 length: 12 residues. Germline V gene sequence: CDR1 SGHRS, CDR2 YFSETQ.

This chain links TRBV5-6 with TRBJ2-7, with TRBD2 matching over 8 bases. The CDR3 runs to 14 residues. Germline trimming cut 1 base from V and 5 bases from J; bases unmatched to any gene: 5. Germline assignment: CDR1 SGHDT and CDR2 YYEEEE. CDR3 nucleotides: TGTGCCAGCAGCTTGATTAGCGGGATTAACGAGCAGTACTTC. Residues: CASSLISGINEQYF.

This chain links TRBV19 with TRBJ2-5; 8 bases are shared with TRBD2. The V gene end was trimmed by 2 bases and the J gene end by 5 bases; junction bases not matched to a gene: 4. The CDR3 is 14 amino acids. Germline CDR1 LNHDA, CDR2 SQIVND (reference sequence). CDR3 nucleotide sequence: TGTGCCAGTAGTATATTCGGGAGGGAGGAGACCCAGTACTTC. The encoded protein is CASSIFGREETQYF.

V gene TRBV30 combines with J gene TRBJ1-1; D might be TRBD1 (5 bases). The ends were cut back, 0 bases at V and 6 bases at J, with 20 bases in the middle. The CDR3 loop spans 16 amino acids. Germline CDR1 reads GTSNPN; CDR2 reads SVGIG (reference sequence). CDR3 loop: CAWSVPGVRGFAEAFF. The CDR3 DNA sequence: TGTGCCTGGAGTGTTCCAGGCGTTCGGGGCTTCGCTGAAGCTTTCTTT.

This chain joins TRBV7-2 and TRBJ2-5, with D perhaps TRBD1 (5 bases). Germline V gene sequence: CDR1 SGHTA, CDR2 FQGNSA. The CDR3 is made up of 15 amino acids. V lost 6 bases, J lost 5 bases, and 19 bases lay in between. The CDR3 reads CASRQDGRAEETQYF. CDR3 coding DNA: TGTGCCAGCAGACAAGATGGCAGGGCTGAGGAGACCCAGTACTTC.

V is TRBV4-3 and J is TRBJ2-2; D remains unclear. The CDR3 is 14 residues long. Germline V gives CDR1 LGHNA, CDR2 YSLEER. Trimming cost V 1 base and J 5 bases, with 8 bases left between them. The CDR3 nucleotides read TGCGCCAGCAGCCAAGCCCCACGAACCGGGGAGCTGTTTTTT. Encoded protein: CASSQAPRTGELFF.

The chain is built from TRBV2 and TRBJ2-4; weak D call: TRBD1 (5 bases). Germline V CDR1 and CDR2: SNHLY, FYNNEI. The CDR3 runs to 14 residues. The V gene lost 6 bases and the J gene lost 5 bases, with 14 bases spanning the gap. Here the CDR3 reads CASRDIKDQNIQYF. DNA for the CDR3: TGTGCCAGCAGGGACATTAAGGACCAAAACATTCAGTACTTC.